The 20 T cell receptor beta chains reported below all come from one sample, sequenced in a study of beta chain features in type 1 diabetes. The whole isolated RNA underwent reverse transcription, so sequencing captured expressed TCRB transcripts. Sequencing was performed with immunoSEQ multiplex PCR; in TCRdb, only in-frame clones are kept and a portion is missing. The top ten clones hold 2.2% of a sample with approximately 23,000 clones, roughly two thirds of them seen once. The specimen sequenced was Tregs from blood. The receptor source for this set is a woman aged 35 to 49 in good health.

J is TRBJ2-3 and V is TRBV7-2; no definite D call. The CDR3 is 15 residues long. V was cut by 5 bases and J by 5 bases, with 17 bases left in between. Germline V CDR1 and CDR2: SGHTA, FQGNSA. For the CDR3, the DNA is TGTGCCAGCAGCCCTGATCGACCCACAGTAGATACGCAGTATTTT. Protein product: CASSPDRPTVDTQYF.

The rearrangement uses TRBV11-1 and TRBJ2-3, with D perhaps TRBD2 (6 bases). Germline-derived CDR1 and CDR2 are SGHAT and FQDESV (reference sequence). V was cut by 8 bases and J by 2 bases, with 11 bases left in between. The CDR3 runs to 13 residues. CDR3 nucleotide sequence: TGTGCCAGCCTGGGAGGAGCCACAGATACGCAGTATTTT. Protein: CASLGGATDTQYF.

V and J are TRBV5-1 and TRBJ2-5, with D perhaps matching TRBD2 (6 bases). The V end was cut by 3 bases, the J end by 1 base, with 16 bases between. The CDR3 has 16 residues. Germline CDR1 is SGHRS and CDR2 is YFSETQ. CDR3: CASSSGGRGAQETQYF. The CDR3 DNA follows: TGCGCCAGCAGCTCTGGGGGGAGAGGGGCCCAAGAGACCCAGTACTTC.

The chain links TRBV5-1 to TRBJ2-2, with TRBD1 as a possible D gene (5 bases). Looked up from germline, CDR1 is SGHRS and CDR2 is YFSETQ. CDR3 length equals 14 residues. The V end lost 4 bases, the J end lost 1 base, and 8 bases lay between the germline ends. In DNA form, the CDR3 reads TGCGCCAGCAGCAGGGGTGTGAACACCGGGGAGCTGTTTTTT. Its translation: CASSRGVNTGELFF.

The chain combines TRBV19 with TRBJ1-1, with a possible D match to TRBD1 (5 bases). This CDR3 region has 18 residues. V was clipped by 8 bases and J by 5 bases, with 30 bases between them. Germline-derived CDR1 and CDR2 are LNHDA and SQIVND (reference sequence). The CDR3 is CASHVAARTGNLRTEAFF. The CDR3 bases are TGTGCCAGTCATGTTGCGGCCAGAACAGGTAATTTGAGGACTGAAGCTTTCTTT.

The chain recombines TRBV27 with TRBJ1-1; 7 bases map to TRBD1. With 5 bases clipped from V and 11 bases from J, the junction kept 14 bases outside the gene matches. From germline, CDR1 is MNHEY and CDR2 SMNVEV (reference sequence). The CDR3 extends over 14 amino acids. Here the CDR3 DNA reads TGTGCCAGCAGTCCGCTAGCTGCAGGGGGTTGGGCTTTCTTT. This sequence encodes CASSPLAAGGWAFF.

V and J are TRBV5-1 and TRBJ2-5, with TRBD2 as a possible D gene (6 bases). The J call may be wrong; the DNA end is better matched by TRBJ2-7. The germline gives CDR1 SGHRS, CDR2 YFSETQ. The length of the CDR3 is 14 residues. In DNA form, the CDR3 reads TGCGCCAGCAGCCCAAGACGGGGGAGCTACGAGCAGTACTTC. This codes for CASSPRRGSYEQYF.

This chain connects TRBV18 to TRBJ1-2, with TRBD1 identical over 9 bases. Germline V gives CDR1 KGHSH, CDR2 LQKENI. The trim removed 6 bases at V and 0 bases at J, leaving 2 bases unmatched. The CDR3 covers 14 residues. CDR3 coding DNA: TGTGCCAGCTCGGACAGGGGAACTAACTATGGCTACACCTTC. As protein: CASSDRGTNYGYTF.

The genes are TRBV6-6 and TRBJ1-3; D ambiguous. This CDR3 has 16 residues. Germline CDR1 reads MNHNY; CDR2 reads SVGAGI (reference sequence). V lost 4 bases and J 0 bases, leaving 13 bases between the germline ends. The CDR3 sequence: CASSFLRRVSGNTIYF. CDR3 coding DNA: TGTGCCAGCAGTTTCCTCCGCCGGGTCTCTGGAAACACCATATATTTT.

The chain carries TRBV5-1 and TRBJ2-1; weak D call: TRBD2 (7 bases). There are 15 residues in the CDR3. Germline CDR1 and CDR2: SGHRS and YFSETQ. V was shortened by 2 bases and J by 4 bases, with 13 bases between the two germline ends. CDR3 nucleotides: TGCGCCAGCAGCTTTCGGGGGGCTCGGTACAATGAGCAGTTCTTC. Protein sequence: CASSFRGARYNEQFF.

The chain employs TRBV15 and TRBJ1-4, with a tentative D call TRBD1 (5 bases). The V gene's germline CDR1 is LNHNV and CDR2 YYDKDF (reference sequence). The V gene lost 4 bases and the J gene lost 8 bases, with 14 bases spanning the gap. CDR3 size: 14 residues. The CDR3, as DNA: TGTGCCACCAGCACCGGACACTTGGAGGAAAAACTGTTTTTT. Protein product: CATSTGHLEEKLFF.

The rearrangement links TRBV9 to TRBJ1-2, with D uncertain. Trimming took 0 bases from V and 0 from J, leaving 18 bases between them. This CDR3 has 18 residues. The germline gives CDR1 SGDLS, CDR2 YYNGEE. This CDR3 reads CASSVDFYGLEANYGYTF. The CDR3 DNA follows: TGTGCCAGCAGCGTAGATTTCTATGGGCTCGAAGCTAACTATGGCTACACCTTC.

This clone has more than one count but fewer than ten. V is TRBV2 and J is TRBJ2-2, with a possible D match to TRBD2 (5 bases). This CDR3 contains 14 residues. Trimming cost V 3 bases and J 6 bases, with 11 bases left between them. The germline V gene encodes CDR1 SNHLY and CDR2 FYNNEI. The CDR3 DNA reads as TGTGCCAGCAGTGATCGAGGGAATCCCGGGGAGCTGTTTTTT. Protein: CASSDRGNPGELFF.

The table lists this clone with a few counts. V is TRBV23-1 and J is TRBJ1-1, with D uncertain. TRBV23-1 is reported as an ORF; its role is uncertain. The CDR3 is 15 amino acids. V lost 4 bases, J lost 11 bases, and 23 bases lay in between. CDR3 bases: TGCGCCAGCAGTCCGGCGGGCCCCTTGCGCGCGAGGGCTTTCTTT. Translating gives CASSPAGPLRARAFF.

J is TRBJ2-3 and V is TRBV19; possible D gene TRBD2, 7 bases. The CDR3 spans 15 residues. Trimming removed 6 bases at V and 3 bases at J, with 16 bases between. Germline V lookup: CDR1 LNHDA, CDR2 SQIVND (reference sequence). CDR3 loop: CASRNAGAGTDTQYF. Written as DNA, the CDR3 is TGTGCCAGTAGGAATGCGGGGGCCGGGACAGATACGCAGTATTTT. The full variable domain, with the rest looked up from reference TRBV19 and TRBJ2-3, is DGGITQSPKYLFRKEGQNVTLSCEQNLNHDAMYWYRQDPGQGLRLIYYSQIVNDFQKGDIAEGYSVSREKKESFPLTVTSAQKNPTAFYLCASRNAGAGTDTQYFGPGTRLTVL.

This clone was detected only a few times. The V and J genes are TRBV5-4 and TRBJ2-1; 7 positions agree with TRBD2. Trimming at V came to 4 bases and at J to 5 bases, leaving 9 bases not matched to a gene. This CDR3 spans 15 amino acids. Germline CDR1 SGHNT, CDR2 YYREEE (reference sequence). The CDR3 is CASSVVWGGNNEQFF. CDR3 in DNA: TGTGCCAGCAGCGTCGTTTGGGGGGGGAACAATGAGCAGTTCTTC. The complete variable domain, with remaining parts taken from reference TRBV5-4 and TRBJ2-1, reads ETGVTQSPTHLIKTRGQQVTLRCSSQSGHNTVSWYQQALGQGPQFIFQYYREEENGRGNFPPRFSGLQFPNYSSELNVNALELDDSALYLCASSVVWGGNNEQFFGPGTRLTVL.

The chain combines TRBV29-1 with TRBJ2-1, with TRBD1 identical over 9 bases. CDR1 SQVTM and CDR2 ANQGSEA come from the germline V gene. This CDR3 has 11 amino acids. The CDR3 nucleotides are TGCGGGGGTGGGACAGGGTACGAGCAGTTCTTC. Amino acid sequence: CGGGTGYEQFF.

The chain joins TRBV5-6 to TRBJ2-7; D might be TRBD1 (6 bases). Deletions cut 4 bases from V and 3 bases from J, with 11 bases between. The CDR3 consists of 13 residues. Germline-derived CDR1 and CDR2 are SGHDT and YYEEEE. CDR3 sequence (DNA): TGTGCCAGCAGCCCCGTGACAGGCTACGAGCAGTACTTC. Translated, it gives CASSPVTGYEQYF.

The chain employs TRBV7-2 and TRBJ2-5; D might be TRBD1 (6 bases). The germline V gene encodes CDR1 SGHTA and CDR2 FQGNSA. The CDR3 is 14 amino acids. Between the trimmed V and J ends, which lost 2 bases and 0 bases, there was a span of 7 bases. CDR3 amino acids: CASSLWDNQETQYF. DNA of the CDR3: TGTGCCAGCAGCTTATGGGACAACCAAGAGACCCAGTACTTC.

The chain has TRBV6-1 and TRBJ1-2, with D unresolved. The V end lost 1 base, the J end lost 8 bases, and 8 bases lay between the germline ends. Looked up from germline, CDR1 is MNHNS and CDR2 is SASEGT. CDR3 length: 12 amino acids. CDR3 loop: CASSEGGYGYTF. CDR3 sequence (DNA): TGTGCCAGCAGTGAAGGAGGGTACGGCTACACCTTC.